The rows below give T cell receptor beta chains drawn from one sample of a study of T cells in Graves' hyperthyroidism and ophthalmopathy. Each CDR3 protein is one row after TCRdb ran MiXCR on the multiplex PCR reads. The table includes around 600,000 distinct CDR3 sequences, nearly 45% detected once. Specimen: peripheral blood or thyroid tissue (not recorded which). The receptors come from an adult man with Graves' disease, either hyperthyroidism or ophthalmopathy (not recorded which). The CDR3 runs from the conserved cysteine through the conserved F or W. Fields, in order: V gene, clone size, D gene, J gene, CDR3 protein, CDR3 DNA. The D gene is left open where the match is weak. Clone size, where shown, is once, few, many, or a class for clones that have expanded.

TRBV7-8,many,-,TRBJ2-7,CASSLRGAYEQYF,TGTGCCAGCAGCTTACGCGGGGCCTACGAGCAGTACTTC
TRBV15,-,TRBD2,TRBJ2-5,CATSLEPAGVETQYF,TGTGCCACCAGCTTGGAGCCAGCGGGGGTTGAGACCCAGTACTTC
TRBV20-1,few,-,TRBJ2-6,CSARPATGFSGANVLTF,TGCAGTGCTAGACCGGCGACAGGCTTCTCTGGGGCCAACGTCCTGACTTTC
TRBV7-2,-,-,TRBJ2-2,CASSFSGSGELFF,TGTGCCAGCAGCTTTTCCGGGTCCGGGGAGCTGTTTTTT
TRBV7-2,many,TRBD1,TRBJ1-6,CASRRNRGNSPLHF,TGTGCCAGCAGGCGAAACAGGGGAAATTCACCCCTCCACTTT
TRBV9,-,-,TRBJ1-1,CASSVTWNRPNTEAFF,TGTGCCAGCAGCGTTACTTGGAACAGGCCTAACACTGAAGCTTTCTTT
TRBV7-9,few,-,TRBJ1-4,CASSLNPRSGVEKLFF,TGTGCCAGCAGCTTAAATCCGAGATCAGGGGTTGAAAAACTGTTTTTT
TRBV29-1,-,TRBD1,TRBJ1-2,CSGEGDRHYGYTF,TGCAGCGGGGAAGGGGACAGACACTATGGCTACACCTTC
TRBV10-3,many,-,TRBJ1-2,CAISAGRETDGYTF,TGTGCCATCAGTGCGGGACGGGAAACGGATGGCTACACCTTC
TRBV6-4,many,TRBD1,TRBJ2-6,CASSDTTGAGANVLTF,TGTGCCAGCAGTGACACTACAGGGGCTGGGGCCAACGTCCTGACTTTC
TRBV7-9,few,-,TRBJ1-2,CASSQDRGDYNYGYTF,TGCGCCAGCAGCCAAGATCGGGGGGACTATAACTATGGCTACACCTTC
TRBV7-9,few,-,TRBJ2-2,CASSSNRISNTGELFF,TGTGCCAGCAGCTCGAACAGGATTTCGAACACCGGGGAGCTGTTTTTT
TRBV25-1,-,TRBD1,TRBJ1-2,CASSRTGGSYDYTF,TGTGCCAGCTCCCGGACAGGGGGCAGCTATGACTACACCTTC
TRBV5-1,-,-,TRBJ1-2,CASRSGTTKYGYTF,TGCGCCAGCAGATCCGGGACAACGAAATATGGCTACACCTTC
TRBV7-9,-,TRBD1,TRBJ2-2,CASSERTGGDTGELFF,TGTGCCAGCAGCGAGAGGACAGGGGGGGACACCGGGGAGCTGTTTTTT
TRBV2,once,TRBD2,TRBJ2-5,CASSEAKLAGEETQYF,TGTGCCAGCAGTGAGGCTAAATTAGCGGGAGAAGAGACCCAGTACTTC
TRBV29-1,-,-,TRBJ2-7,CSVGEGVNYEQYF,TGCAGCGTCGGCGAGGGAGTAAATTACGAGCAGTACTTC
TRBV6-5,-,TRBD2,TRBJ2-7,CASSLRGLAGGYEQYF,TGTGCCAGCAGTTTAAGGGGGCTAGCGGGGGGCTACGAGCAGTACTTC
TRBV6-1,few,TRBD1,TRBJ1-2,CASTTLTGFIGYTF,TGTGCCAGCACTACCCTGACAGGGTTTATTGGCTACACCTTC
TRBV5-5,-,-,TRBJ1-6,CASSLEVPNPPLGSPLHF,TGTGCCAGCAGCTTGGAGGTCCCTAACCCTCCATTGGGTTCACCCCTCCACTTT
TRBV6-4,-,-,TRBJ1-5,CASSEIELRGVQPQHF,TGTGCCAGCAGTGAAATCGAGCTCAGGGGTGTTCAGCCCCAGCATTTT
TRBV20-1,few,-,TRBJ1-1,CSARDPAGDTEAFF,TGCAGTGCTAGAGATCCGGCAGGAGACACTGAAGCTTTCTTT
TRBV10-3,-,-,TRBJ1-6,CAISEDVCQNSPLHF,TGTGCCATCAGCGAAGACGTGTGCCAAAATTCACCCCTCCACTTT
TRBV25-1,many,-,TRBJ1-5,CASSERGASNQPQHF,TGTGCCAGCAGTGAGAGAGGGGCCAGCAATCAGCCCCAGCATTTT
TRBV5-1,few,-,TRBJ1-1,CASSKGMNTEAFF,TGCGCCAGCAGCAAGGGGATGAACACTGAAGCTTTCTTT
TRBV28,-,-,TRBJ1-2,CASSNAEAETNYGYTF,TGTGCCAGCAGTAACGCGGAGGCAGAGACTAACTATGGCTACACCTTC
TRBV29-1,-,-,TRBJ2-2,CSVDGISGELFF,TGCAGCGTTGACGGGATTTCCGGGGAGCTGTTTTTT
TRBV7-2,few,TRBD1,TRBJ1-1,CASSSIQGANTEAFF,TGTGCCAGCAGCTCGATACAGGGGGCGAACACTGAAGCTTTCTTT
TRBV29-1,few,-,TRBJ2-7,CSVEEPGSEQYF,TGCAGCGTTGAAGAACCAGGCTCGGAGCAGTACTTC
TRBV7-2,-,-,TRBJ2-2,CASSLAGQRNTGELFF,TGTGCCAGCAGCTTAGCGGGACAACGGAACACCGGGGAGCTGTTTTTT
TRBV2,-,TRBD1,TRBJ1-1,CASSERDRGADTEAFF,TGTGCCAGCAGTGAAAGGGACAGGGGCGCGGACACTGAAGCTTTCTTT
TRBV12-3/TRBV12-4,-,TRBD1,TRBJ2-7,CASSWDRVNEQYF,TGTGCCAGCAGCTGGGACAGGGTGAACGAGCAGTACTTC
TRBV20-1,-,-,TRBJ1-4,CSARERQLTLFF,TGCAGTGCTAGAGAGAGACAACTTACACTGTTTTTT
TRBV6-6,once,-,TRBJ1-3,CASSYRGQNSGNTIYF,TGTGCCAGCAGTTACCGGGGACAAAACTCTGGAAACACCATATATTTT
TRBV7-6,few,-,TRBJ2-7,CASSLNSRGEQYF,TGTGCCAGCAGCTTAAATTCCCGGGGCGAGCAGTACTTC
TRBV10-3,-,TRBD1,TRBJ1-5,CAIGTANQGAGQPQHF,TGTGCCATCGGAACAGCTAACCAGGGGGCAGGTCAGCCCCAGCATTTT
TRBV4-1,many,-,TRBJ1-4,CASSHVHREELFF,TGCGCCAGCAGCCACGTTCACAGGGAGGAACTGTTTTTT
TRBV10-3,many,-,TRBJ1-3,CAISGTGRSGNTIYF,TGTGCCATCAGTGGTACAGGGCGCTCTGGAAACACCATATATTTT
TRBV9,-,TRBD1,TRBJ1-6,CASSAGQMGRSPLHF,TGTGCCAGCAGCGCGGGACAGATGGGCAGGTCACCCCTCCACTTT
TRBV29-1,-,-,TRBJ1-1,CSLAGSTGTEAFF,TGCAGCTTGGCAGGGTCAACTGGCACTGAAGCTTTCTTT
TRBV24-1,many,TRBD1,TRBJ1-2,CATSDTGQGSYGYTF,TGTGCCACCAGTGACACCGGACAGGGGAGCTATGGCTACACCTTC
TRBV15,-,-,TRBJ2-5,CATSRGGKETQYF,TGTGCCACCAGCAGGGGCGGTAAAGAGACCCAGTACTTC
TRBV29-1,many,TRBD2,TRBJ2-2,CSVRGGLAGVGELFF,TGCAGCGTACGAGGGGGACTAGCGGGAGTCGGGGAGCTGTTTTTT
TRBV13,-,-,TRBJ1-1,CVSSFSSTGAFF,TGTGTCAGCAGCTTCTCCTCCACCGGAGCTTTCTTT
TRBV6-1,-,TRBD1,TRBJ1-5,CASSTRTGYNQPQHF,TGTGCCAGCAGTACCCGGACAGGGTACAATCAGCCCCAGCATTTT
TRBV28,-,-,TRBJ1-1,CASIRRGAATEAFF,TGTGCCAGCATCCGACGGGGGGCGGCTACTGAAGCTTTCTTT
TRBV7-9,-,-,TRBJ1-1,CASSLDRRAFF,TGTGCCAGCAGCTTAGACCGTCGAGCTTTCTTT
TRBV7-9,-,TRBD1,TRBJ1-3,CASSSPDRVAGNTIYF,TGTGCCAGCAGCTCGCCCGACAGGGTTGCTGGAAACACCATATATTTT
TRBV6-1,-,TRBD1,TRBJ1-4,CASSGGLIGGEVEKLFF,TGTGCCAGCAGTGGCGGCCTCATAGGGGGCGAGGTTGAAAAACTGTTTTTT
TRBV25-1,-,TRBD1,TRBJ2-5,CASSQLGQQETQYF,TGTGCCAGCAGCCAATTGGGACAGCAAGAGACCCAGTACTTC
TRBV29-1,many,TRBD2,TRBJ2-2,CSVYSGRAGELFF,TGCAGCGTCTATAGCGGGAGGGCCGGGGAGCTGTTTTTT
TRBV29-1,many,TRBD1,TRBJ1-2,CSVDTGVRYGYTF,TGCAGCGTTGACACAGGGGTTAGGTATGGCTACACCTTC
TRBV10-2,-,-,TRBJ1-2,CASRTDTNYGYTF,TGTGCCAGCCGGACAGACACTAACTATGGCTACACCTTC
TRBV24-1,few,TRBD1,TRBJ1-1,CASSPDRAMNTEAFF,TGTGCCAGCAGTCCCGACAGGGCTATGAACACTGAAGCTTTCTTT
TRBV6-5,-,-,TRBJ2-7,CASRGRTSISYEQYF,TGTGCCAGCAGGGGCCGGACAAGTATTAGTTACGAGCAGTACTTC
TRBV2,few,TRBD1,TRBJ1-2,CASRETGVLGYGYTF,TGTGCCAGCAGAGAAACAGGGGTCTTGGGCTATGGCTACACCTTC
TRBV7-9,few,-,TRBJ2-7,CASSPSRDIYEQYF,TGTGCCAGCAGCCCGAGCCGGGACATCTACGAGCAGTACTTC
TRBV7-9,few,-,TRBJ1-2,CASSPREYYGYTF,TGTGCCAGCAGCCCGCGGGAATACTATGGCTACACCTTC
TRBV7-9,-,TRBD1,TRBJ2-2,CASSPSGTGTGELFF,TGTGCCAGCAGCCCCTCCGGGACAGGGACCGGGGAGCTGTTTTTT